This TCR beta chain was captured by sequencing in a study of CD8+ T cells in alopecia areata. General study results and limits: In scalp samples, resident alphabeta T cells of normal skin are also sequenced. Greater clonality was observed in lesional scalp samples, especially alopecia totalis/universalis, versus normal scalp. A great number of expanded lesional clones endured in scalp and blood during tofacitinib. Association of baseline CD8+ expansion with response is uncertain owing to one nonresponder.

Noted treatment: oral pan-JAK inhibitor, 5-10 mg twice daily. For this clone: Antigen unknown. The same CDR3 also results from other DNA sequences found in this sample.

V lost 1 base and J lost 0, with 4 bases in between. The CDR3 contains 14 residues. Germline V gene sequence: CDR1 LNHDA, CDR2 SQIVND (reference sequence). Once RNA had been extracted, it was reverse transcribed into cDNA to act as the sequencing template. Generated by immunoSEQ multiplex PCR, the TCRdb table keeps only in-frame clones and is missing some. This table has around 270,000 clones, over 45% appearing once. The genes are TRBV19 and TRBJ2-1; D not resolved. The sequence derives from a human donor with alopecia areata. The source material was CD4+ T cells sorted from blood, sampled at week 24, from a patient treated with tofacitinib. The DNA for the CDR3 is TGTGCCAGTAGTATAGGTAGCTCCTACAATGAGCAGTTCTTC. Amino acids: CASSIGSSYNEQFF.